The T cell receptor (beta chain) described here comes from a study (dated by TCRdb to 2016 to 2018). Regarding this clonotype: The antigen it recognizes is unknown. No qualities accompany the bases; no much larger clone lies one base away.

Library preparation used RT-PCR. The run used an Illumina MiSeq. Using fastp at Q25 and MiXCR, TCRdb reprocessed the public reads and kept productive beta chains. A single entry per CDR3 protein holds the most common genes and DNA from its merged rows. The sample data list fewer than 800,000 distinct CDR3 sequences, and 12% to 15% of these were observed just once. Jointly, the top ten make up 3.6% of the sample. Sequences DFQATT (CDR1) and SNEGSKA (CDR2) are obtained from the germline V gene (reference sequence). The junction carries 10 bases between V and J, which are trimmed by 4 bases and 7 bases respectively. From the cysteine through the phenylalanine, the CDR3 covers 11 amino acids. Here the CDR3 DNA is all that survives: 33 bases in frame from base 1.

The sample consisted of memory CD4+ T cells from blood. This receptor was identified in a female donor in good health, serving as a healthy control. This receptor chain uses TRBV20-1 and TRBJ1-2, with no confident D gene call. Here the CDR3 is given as CSATEIGGYTF. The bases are TGCAGTGCTACGGAAATCGGTGGCTACACCTTC.